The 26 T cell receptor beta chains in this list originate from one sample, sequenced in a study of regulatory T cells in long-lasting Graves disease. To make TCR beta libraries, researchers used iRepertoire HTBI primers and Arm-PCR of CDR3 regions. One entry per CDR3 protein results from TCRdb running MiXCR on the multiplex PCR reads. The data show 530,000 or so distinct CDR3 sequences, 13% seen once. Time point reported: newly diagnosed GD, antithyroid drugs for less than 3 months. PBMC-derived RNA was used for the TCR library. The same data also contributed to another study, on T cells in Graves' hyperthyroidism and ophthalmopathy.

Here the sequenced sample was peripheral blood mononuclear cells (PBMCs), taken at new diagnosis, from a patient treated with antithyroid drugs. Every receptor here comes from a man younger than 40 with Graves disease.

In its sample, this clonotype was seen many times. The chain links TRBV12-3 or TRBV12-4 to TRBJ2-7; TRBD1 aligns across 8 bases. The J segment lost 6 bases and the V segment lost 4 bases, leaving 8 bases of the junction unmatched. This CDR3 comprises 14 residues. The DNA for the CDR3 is TGTGCCAGCAGTTCCCGCGACAGGGGAGGCGAGCAGTACTTC. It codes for CASSSRDRGGEQYF.

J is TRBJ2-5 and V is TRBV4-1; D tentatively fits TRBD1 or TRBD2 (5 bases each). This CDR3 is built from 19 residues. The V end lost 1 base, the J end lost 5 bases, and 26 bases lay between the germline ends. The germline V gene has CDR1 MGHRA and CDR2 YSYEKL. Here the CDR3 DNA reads TGCGCCAGCAGCCAAGTAGGGGTCCGGGGCACCCTGGGTTCGGAGACCCAGTACTTC. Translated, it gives CASSQVGVRGTLGSETQYF.

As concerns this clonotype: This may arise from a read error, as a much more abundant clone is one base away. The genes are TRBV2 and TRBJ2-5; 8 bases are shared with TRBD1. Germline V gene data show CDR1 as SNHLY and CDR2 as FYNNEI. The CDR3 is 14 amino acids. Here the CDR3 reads CASSEARGQETRYF. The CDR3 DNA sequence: TGTGCCAGCAGTGAAGCCAGGGGGCAAGAGACCCGGTACTTC.

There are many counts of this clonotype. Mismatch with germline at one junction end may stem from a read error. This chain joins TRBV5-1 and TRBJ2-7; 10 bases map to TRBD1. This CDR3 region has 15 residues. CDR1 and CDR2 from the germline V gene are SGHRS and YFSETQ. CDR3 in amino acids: CASSLGQGSSYEQYF. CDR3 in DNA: TGTGCCAGCAGTTTGGGACAGGGGAGCTCCTACGAGCAGTACTTC.

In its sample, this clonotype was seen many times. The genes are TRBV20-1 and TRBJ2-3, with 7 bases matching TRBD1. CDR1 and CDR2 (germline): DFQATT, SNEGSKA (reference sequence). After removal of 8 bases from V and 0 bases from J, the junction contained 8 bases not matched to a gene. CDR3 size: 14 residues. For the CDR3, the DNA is TGCAGTACTCCGGACAGGTTCAGCACAGATACGCAGTATTTT. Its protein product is CSTPDRFSTDTQYF.

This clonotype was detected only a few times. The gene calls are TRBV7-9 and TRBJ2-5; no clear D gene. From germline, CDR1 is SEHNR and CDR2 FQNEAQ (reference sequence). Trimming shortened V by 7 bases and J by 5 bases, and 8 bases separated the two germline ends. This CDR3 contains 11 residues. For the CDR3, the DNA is TGTGCCAGCATCCAACTGGAGACCCAGTACTTC. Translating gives CASIQLETQYF.

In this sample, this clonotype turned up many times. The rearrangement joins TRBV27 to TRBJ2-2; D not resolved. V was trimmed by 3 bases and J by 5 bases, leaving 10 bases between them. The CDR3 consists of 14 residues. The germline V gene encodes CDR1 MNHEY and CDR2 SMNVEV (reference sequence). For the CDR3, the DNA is TGTGCCAGCAGTTTCATGGTGATTACCGGGGAGCTGTTTTTT. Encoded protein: CASSFMVITGELFF.

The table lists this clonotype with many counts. The CDR3 DNA is TGCAGTGCTCGGGAGAGGGTGGGGAATTCACCCCTCCACTTT. This gives the protein CSARERVGNSPLHF. The V call is TRBV20-1, the J call TRBJ1-6; D remains ambiguous. Germline V lookup: CDR1 DFQATT, CDR2 SNEGSKA (reference sequence). V lost 5 bases, J lost 7 bases, and 15 bases lay in between. This CDR3 region has 14 residues.

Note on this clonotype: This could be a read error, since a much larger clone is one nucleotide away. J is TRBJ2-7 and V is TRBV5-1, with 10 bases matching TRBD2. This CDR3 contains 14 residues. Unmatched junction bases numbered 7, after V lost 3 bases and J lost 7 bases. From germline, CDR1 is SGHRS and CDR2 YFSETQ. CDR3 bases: TGCGCCAGCAGCTCCATAGCGGGAGGACCTGAGCAGTACTTC. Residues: CASSSIAGGPEQYF.

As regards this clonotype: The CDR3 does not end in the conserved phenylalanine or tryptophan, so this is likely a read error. DNA of the CDR3: TGCGCCAGCAGCTGGACGGACACCGGGGAGCTGTTTTAT. It encodes CASSWTDTGELFY. V is TRBV5-1 and J is TRBJ2-2; D call uncertain. This CDR3 comprises 13 residues. V dropped 3 bases and J dropped 3 bases, with 6 bases sitting between them. CDR1 is SGHRS and CDR2 is YFSETQ in the germline V gene.

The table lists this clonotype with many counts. The DNA of the CDR3 is TGTGCCAGCAGCCCGACAGGGGTGAGGGCAGGAGAGGGCTACACCTTC. The encoded protein is CASSPTGVRAGEGYTF. The rearrangement links TRBV7-8 to TRBJ1-2; 8 nucleotides line up with TRBD1. The CDR3 has 16 amino acids. The junction had 16 bases not matched to a gene; V was cut back by 5 bases and J by 8 bases. CDR1 is SGHVS, CDR2 FQNEAQ, per germline. Complete variable domain (other parts from reference TRBV7-8 and TRBJ1-2): GAGVSQSPRYKVAKRGQDVALRCDPISGHVSLFWYQQALGQGPEFLTYFQNEAQLDKSGLPSDRFFAERPEGSVSTLKIQRTQQEDSAVYLCASSPTGVRAGEGYTFGSGTRLTVV.

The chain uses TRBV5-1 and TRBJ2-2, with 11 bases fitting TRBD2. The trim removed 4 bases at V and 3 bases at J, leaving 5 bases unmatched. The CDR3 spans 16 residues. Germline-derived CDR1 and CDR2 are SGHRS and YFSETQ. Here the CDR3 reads CASSLRTSGYTGELFF. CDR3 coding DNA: TGCGCCAGCAGCCTCAGGACTAGCGGGTACACCGGGGAGCTGTTTTTT.

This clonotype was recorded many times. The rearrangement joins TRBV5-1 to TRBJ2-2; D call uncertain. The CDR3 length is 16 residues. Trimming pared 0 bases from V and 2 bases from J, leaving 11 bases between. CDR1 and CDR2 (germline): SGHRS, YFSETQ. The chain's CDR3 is CASSLERMRNTGELFF. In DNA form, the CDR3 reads TGCGCCAGCAGCTTGGAGAGAATGCGTAACACCGGGGAGCTGTTTTTT.

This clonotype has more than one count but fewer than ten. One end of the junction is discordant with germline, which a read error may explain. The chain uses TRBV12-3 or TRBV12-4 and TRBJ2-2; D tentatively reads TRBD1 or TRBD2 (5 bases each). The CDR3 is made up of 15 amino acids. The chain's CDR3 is CASSFRMGPTGEMFF. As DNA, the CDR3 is TGTGCCAGCAGTTTTCGAATGGGGCCCACCGGGGAGATGTTTTTT.

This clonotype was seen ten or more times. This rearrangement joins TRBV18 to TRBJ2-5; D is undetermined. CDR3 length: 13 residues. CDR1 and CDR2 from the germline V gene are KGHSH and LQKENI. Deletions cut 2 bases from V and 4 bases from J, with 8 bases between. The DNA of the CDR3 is TGTGCCAGCTCACCAACCAGCCGAGAGACCCAGTACTTC. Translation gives CASSPTSRETQYF.

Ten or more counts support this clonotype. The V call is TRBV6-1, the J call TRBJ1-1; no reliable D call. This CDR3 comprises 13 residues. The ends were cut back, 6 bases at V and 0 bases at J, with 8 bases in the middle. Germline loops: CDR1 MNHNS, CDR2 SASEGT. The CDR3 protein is CASSVQMNTEAFF. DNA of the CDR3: TGTGCCAGCAGCGTCCAGATGAACACTGAAGCTTTCTTT.

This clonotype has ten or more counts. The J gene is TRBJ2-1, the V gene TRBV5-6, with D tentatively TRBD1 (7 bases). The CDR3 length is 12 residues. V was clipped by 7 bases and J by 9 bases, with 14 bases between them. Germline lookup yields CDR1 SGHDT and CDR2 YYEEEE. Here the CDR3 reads CASGQGGGEQFF. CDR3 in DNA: TGTGCCAGCGGCCAGGGGGGAGGTGAGCAGTTCTTC.

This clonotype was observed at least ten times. The CDR3, as DNA: TGTGCCAGCAGCTTAGATAGGACTAGCGGGAGGGCCCATCCCTACAATGAGCAGTTCTTC. This codes for CASSLDRTSGRAHPYNEQFF. The chain carries TRBV11-2 and TRBJ2-1; 15 nucleotides align to TRBD2. Looked up from germline, CDR1 is SGHAT and CDR2 is FQNNGV. Unmatched junction bases numbered 8, after V lost 0 bases and J lost 2 bases. The CDR3 covers 20 residues.

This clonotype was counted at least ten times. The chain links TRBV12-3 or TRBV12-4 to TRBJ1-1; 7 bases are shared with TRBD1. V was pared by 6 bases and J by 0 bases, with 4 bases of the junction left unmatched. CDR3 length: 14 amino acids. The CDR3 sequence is CASRDDRVNTEAFF. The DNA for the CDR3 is TGTGCCAGCAGAGACGACAGGGTGAACACTGAAGCTTTCTTT.

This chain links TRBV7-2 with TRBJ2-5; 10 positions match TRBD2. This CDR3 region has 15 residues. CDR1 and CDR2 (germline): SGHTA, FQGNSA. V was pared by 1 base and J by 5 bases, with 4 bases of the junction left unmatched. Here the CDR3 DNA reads TGTGCCAGCAGCTTAGTTCTAGCGGGAGTGGAGACCCAGTACTTC. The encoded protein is CASSLVLAGVETQYF.

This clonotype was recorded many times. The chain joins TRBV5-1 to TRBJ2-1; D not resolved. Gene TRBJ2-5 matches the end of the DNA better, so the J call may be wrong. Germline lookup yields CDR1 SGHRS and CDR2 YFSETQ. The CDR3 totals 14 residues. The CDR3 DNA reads TGCGCCAGCAGCTTCCAGGCAGAACAAGAGACCCAGTACTTC. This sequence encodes CASSFQAEQETQYF.

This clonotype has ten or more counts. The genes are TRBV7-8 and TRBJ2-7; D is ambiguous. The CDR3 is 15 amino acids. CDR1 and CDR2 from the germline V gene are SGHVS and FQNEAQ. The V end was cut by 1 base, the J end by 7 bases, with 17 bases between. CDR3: CASSLVRTVTEEQYF. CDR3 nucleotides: TGTGCCAGCAGCTTAGTGCGGACGGTAACGGAAGAGCAGTACTTC.

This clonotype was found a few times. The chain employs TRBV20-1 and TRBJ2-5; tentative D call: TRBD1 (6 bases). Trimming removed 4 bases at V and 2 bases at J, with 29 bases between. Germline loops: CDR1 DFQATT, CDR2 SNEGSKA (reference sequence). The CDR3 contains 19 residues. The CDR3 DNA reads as TGCAGTGCTACCCCGCCCTGGAGGACAGCGCCGATATTTCAAGAGACCCAGTACTTC. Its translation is CSATPPWRTAPIFQETQYF.

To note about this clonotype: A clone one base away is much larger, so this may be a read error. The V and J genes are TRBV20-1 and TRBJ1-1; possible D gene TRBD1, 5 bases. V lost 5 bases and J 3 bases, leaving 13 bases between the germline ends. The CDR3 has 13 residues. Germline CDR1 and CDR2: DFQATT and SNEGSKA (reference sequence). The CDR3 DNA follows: TGCAGTGCTTCCGGGACCGGGTACACTGAAGCTTTCTTT. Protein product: CSASGTGYTEAFF.

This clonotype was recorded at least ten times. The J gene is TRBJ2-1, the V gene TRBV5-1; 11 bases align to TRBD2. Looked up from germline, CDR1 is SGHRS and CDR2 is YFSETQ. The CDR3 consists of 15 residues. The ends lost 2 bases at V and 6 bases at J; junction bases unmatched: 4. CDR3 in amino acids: CASSFSGLAVNEQFF. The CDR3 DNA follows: TGCGCCAGCAGCTTCTCGGGACTAGCGGTCAATGAGCAGTTCTTC.

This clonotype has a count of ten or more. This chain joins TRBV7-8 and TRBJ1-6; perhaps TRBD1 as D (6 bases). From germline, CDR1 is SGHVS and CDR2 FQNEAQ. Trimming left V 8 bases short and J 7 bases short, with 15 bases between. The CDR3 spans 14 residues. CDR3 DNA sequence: TGTGCCAGCCAGGGGCCATCTTCCAATTCACCCCTCCACTTT. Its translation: CASQGPSSNSPLHF.